A selection of T cell receptor beta chains follows, all from one sample in a study of T cell clonotyping in hematopoietic cell transplantation. The table came from immunoSEQ multiplex PCR; TCRdb's copy has only in-frame clones and leaves some out. The sample has over 15,000 clones, approximately 80% seen once. The specimen was peripheral blood mononuclear cells, collected before stem cell transplant. Receptors originate from a man in his sixties with acute myeloid leukemia. Some clones in this sample may be carry-over from other donors' samples. CDR3s include the opening cysteine and the closing phenylalanine or tryptophan. The D gene is left open where the match is weak. A row's size may be missing; if present it is once, few, many or a size class.

d_call	clone_size	cdr3_length	v_call	j_call	cdr3_aa	cdr3_nt
NA	NA	13	TRBV2	TRBJ1-5	CASSGDHNQPQHF	TGTGCCAGCAGTGGGGACCACAATCAGCCCCAGCATTTT
NA	NA	14	TRBV7-3	TRBJ1-3	CARGSQGIGNTIYF	TGTGCCAGGGGGTCCCAGGGGATTGGAAACACCATATATTTT
NA	NA	15	TRBV6-5	TRBJ1-5	CASSYGSAAGQPQHF	TGTGCCAGCAGTTACGGGTCAGCGGCGGGGCAGCCCCAGCATTTT
NA	once	17	TRBV19	TRBJ1-1	CASSIGLYPSGNTEAFF	TGTGCCAGTAGTATAGGCTTGTATCCATCAGGGAACACTGAAGCTTTCTTT
TRBD1	few	14	TRBV5-1	TRBJ1-1	CASSLRQGDTEAFF	TGCGCCAGCAGCTTAAGACAGGGCGACACTGAAGCTTTCTTT
TRBD1	NA	16	TRBV29-1	TRBJ2-7	CSVEGPLGQGAYEQYF	TGCAGCGTTGAAGGCCCCCTCGGACAGGGCGCCTACGAGCAGTACTTC
NA	NA	11	TRBV6-5	TRBJ2-1	CASSGENEQFF	TGTGCCAGCAGCGGAGAAAATGAGCAGTTCTTC
NA	NA	15	TRBV9	TRBJ2-1	CASSVGELPGNEQFF	TGTGCCAGCAGCGTAGGCGAATTACCGGGGAATGAGCAGTTCTTC
NA	few	14	TRBV6-5	TRBJ1-5	CASRHHGGGQPQHF	TGTGCCAGCAGGCACCACGGAGGGGGACAGCCCCAGCATTTT
TRBD1	NA	14	TRBV11-1	TRBJ2-2	CASTGTGVPGELFF	TGTGCCAGCACCGGGACAGGGGTTCCGGGGGAGCTGTTTTTT
NA	NA	13	TRBV6-1	TRBJ1-2	CASIRGANYGYTF	TGTGCCAGCATCCGGGGAGCTAACTATGGCTACACCTTC
TRBD1	NA	15	TRBV2	TRBJ1-1	CASSDRGAMNTEAFF	TGTGCCAGCAGTGACAGGGGGGCCATGAACACTGAAGCTTTCTTT
TRBD1	few	16	TRBV2	TRBJ1-5	CASSHTGDGINQPQHF	TGTGCCAGCAGCCACACAGGGGATGGGATCAATCAGCCCCAGCATTTT
NA	NA	13	TRBV28	TRBJ1-2	CATQGRAFTGYTF	TGTGCCACACAGGGAAGGGCTTTCACGGGCTACACCTTC
TRBD2	few	17	TRBV9	TRBJ2-3	CASSDGLAGENTDTQYF	TGTGCCAGCAGCGATGGACTAGCGGGGGAGAACACAGATACGCAGTATTTT
NA	NA	15	TRBV7-2	TRBJ2-2	CASSLGRGLTGELFF	TGTGCCAGCAGCTTAGGTCGGGGGCTGACCGGGGAGCTGTTTTTT
NA	few	15	TRBV27	TRBJ1-2	CASAGFHRSLYGYTF	TGTGCCAGCGCAGGCTTCCACAGGTCCCTCTATGGCTACACCTTC
TRBD1	NA	14	TRBV9	TRBJ2-5	CASSAGQRQETQYF	TGTGCCAGCAGCGCGGGACAGAGACAAGAGACCCAGTACTTC
NA	NA	13	TRBV7-2	TRBJ2-1	CASSLIRGGEQFF	TGTGCCAGCAGCTTAATACGGGGAGGTGAGCAGTTCTTC
TRBD1	NA	14	TRBV6-5	TRBJ2-7	CASSPTGKAREQYF	TGTGCCAGCAGCCCGACAGGGAAGGCACGCGAGCAGTACTTC
NA	NA	16	TRBV4-1	TRBJ1-5	CASSQERTLVNQPQHF	TGCGCCAGCAGCCAAGAAAGAACCTTGGTAAATCAGCCCCAGCATTTT
NA	NA	15	TRBV5-4	TRBJ2-7	CASSLDKALAYEQYF	TGTGCCAGCAGCTTGGATAAGGCATTAGCCTACGAGCAGTACTTC
TRBD1	NA	16	TRBV14	TRBJ2-7	CASSHPRTGKTYEQYF	TGTGCCAGCAGCCACCCGAGGACAGGAAAGACCTACGAGCAGTACTTC
NA	NA	15	TRBV6-5	TRBJ2-2	CASSPRDTYTGELFF	TGTGCCAGCAGTCCCCGGGACACCTACACCGGGGAGCTGTTTTTT
NA	NA	13	TRBV7-2	TRBJ1-2	CASSLEGLGGYTF	TGTGCCAGCAGCTTAGAGGGCCTAGGGGGCTACACCTTC
NA	NA	16	TRBV19	TRBJ1-3	CASSIVGQFSGNTIYF	TGTGCCAGTAGTATAGTTGGACAGTTCTCTGGAAACACCATATATTTT
NA	NA	15	TRBV6-6	TRBJ2-7	CASRPWGRSSYEQYF	TGTGCCAGCAGACCTTGGGGGCGGAGCTCCTACGAGCAGTACTTC
NA	NA	13	TRBV2	TRBJ1-6	CASSGLAREPLHF	TGTGCCAGCAGTGGGTTAGCCCGCGAACCCCTCCACTTT
NA	few	11	TRBV30	TRBJ1-2	CAWSVPGGYTF	TGTGCCTGGAGTGTACCCGGTGGCTACACCTTC
NA	NA	18	TRBV5-1	TRBJ1-4	CASSLAPGTSTGDEKLFF	TGCGCCAGCAGCTTGGCTCCCGGGACATCAACCGGCGATGAAAAACTGTTTTTT
NA	NA	12	TRBV2	TRBJ1-1	CASSEQNTEAFF	TGTGCCAGCAGCGAACAGAACACTGAAGCTTTCTTT
NA	NA	14	TRBV30	TRBJ1-2	CAWSVNGQVYGYTF	TGTGCCTGGAGTGTCAACGGCCAGGTCTATGGCTACACCTTC
NA	NA	15	TRBV9	TRBJ2-3	CASSVGGTVGDTQYF	TGTGCCAGCAGCGTAGGAGGAACAGTAGGAGATACGCAGTATTTT
TRBD1	few	11	TRBV6-6	TRBJ2-7	CASSTDRGFVF	TGTGCCAGCAGTACGGACAGGGGTTTTGTCTTC
NA	NA	13	TRBV7-8	TRBJ2-3	CASSLGGTDTQYF	TGTGCCAGCAGCTTGGGTGGTACAGATACGCAGTATTTT
NA	NA	12	TRBV11-2	TRBJ1-6	CASSLSGGPLHF	TGTGCCAGCAGCCTGTCGGGGGGACCCCTCCACTTT
TRBD1	medium-sized	16	TRBV4-1	TRBJ2-7	CASSQGDSPFSYEQYF	TGCGCCAGCAGCCAAGGGGACAGTCCTTTTTCCTACGAGCAGTACTTC
NA	NA	13	TRBV6-6	TRBJ2-2	CASSRSRGGELFF	TGTGCCAGCAGCCGATCTCGTGGCGGGGAGCTGTTTTTT
NA	NA	16	TRBV6-4	TRBJ1-2	CASSLKAHGKTYGYTF	TGTGCCAGCAGTCTCAAGGCACACGGAAAGACCTATGGCTACACCTTC
TRBD1	NA	16	TRBV5-6	TRBJ1-1	CASTLRYGQGYTEAFF	TGTGCCAGCACCTTGAGGTACGGACAGGGGTACACTGAAGCTTTCTTT
NA	NA	14	TRBV6-5	TRBJ1-5	CASSYSGVNQPQHF	TGTGCCAGCAGTTATTCCGGGGTCAATCAGCCCCAGCATTTT
NA	NA	13	TRBV28	TRBJ1-5	CASSLLGNQPQHF	TGTGCCAGCAGTTTACTAGGGAATCAGCCCCAGCATTTT
NA	NA	13	TRBV2	TRBJ1-2	CASRREGNYGYTF	TGTGCCAGCAGAAGGGAGGGGAACTATGGCTACACCTTC
NA	few	10	TRBV29-1	TRBJ1-2	CSVEGYGYTF	TGCAGCGTTGAGGGCTATGGCTACACCTTC
TRBD1	NA	13	TRBV25-1	TRBJ2-7	CARTGTGFFEQYF	TGTGCCAGAACCGGGACAGGGTTCTTCGAGCAGTACTTC
TRBD1	NA	14	TRBV11-2	TRBJ2-7	CASSLGARGREQYF	TGTGCCAGCAGCTTAGGTGCCAGGGGGCGCGAGCAGTACTTC
TRBD1	few	14	TRBV2	TRBJ2-7	CASNRDRTSYEQYF	TGTGCCAGCAACCGGGACAGGACCTCCTACGAGCAGTACTTC
NA	NA	14	TRBV9	TRBJ2-7	CASSTGTLYHEQYF	TGTGCCAGCAGCACCGGGACTTTGTACCACGAGCAGTACTTC
NA	few	15	TRBV7-2	TRBJ2-7	CASSPKTAGSYEQYF	TGTGCCAGCAGCCCGAAGACAGCGGGCTCCTACGAGCAGTACTTC
TRBD1	NA	14	TRBV11-1	TRBJ2-7	CASTVGQGPHEQYF	TGTGCCAGCACCGTAGGACAGGGGCCCCACGAGCAGTACTTC
TRBD1	once	15	TRBV9	TRBJ2-1	CASSGGRQGANEQFF	TGTGCCAGCAGCGGAGGGAGGCAGGGGGCTAATGAGCAGTTCTTC